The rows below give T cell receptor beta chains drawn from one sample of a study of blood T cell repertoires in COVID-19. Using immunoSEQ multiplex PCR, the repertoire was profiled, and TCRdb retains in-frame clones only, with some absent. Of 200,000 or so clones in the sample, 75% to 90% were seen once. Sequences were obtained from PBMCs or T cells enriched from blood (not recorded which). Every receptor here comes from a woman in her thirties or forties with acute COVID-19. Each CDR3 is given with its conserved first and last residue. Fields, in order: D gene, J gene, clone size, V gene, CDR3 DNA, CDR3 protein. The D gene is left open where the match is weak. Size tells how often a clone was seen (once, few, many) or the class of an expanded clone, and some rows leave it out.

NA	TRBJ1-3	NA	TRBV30	TGTGCCTGGAGGGGGGCCTCAAAGTCAGGAAACACCATATATTTT	CAWRGASKSGNTIYF
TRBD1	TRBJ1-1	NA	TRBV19	TGTGCCAGTAGTATAGCCCGACAGGGGACGGACACTGAAGCTTTCTTT	CASSIARQGTDTEAFF
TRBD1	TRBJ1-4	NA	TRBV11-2	TGTGCCAGCAGCTTAGGGGGGGGGACAGGGAAGAACGAAAAACTGTTTTTT	CASSLGGGTGKNEKLFF
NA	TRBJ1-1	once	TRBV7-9	TGTGCCAGCGGCCCGGGTCTGTCTGAAGCTTTCTTT	CASGPGLSEAFF
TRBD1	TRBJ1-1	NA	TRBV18	TGTGCCAGCTCACTCTCGGGACAGGGTATCTCTGAAGCTTTCTTT	CASSLSGQGISEAFF
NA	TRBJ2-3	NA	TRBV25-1	TGTGCCAGCGGAAGGGACTTCACAGATACGCAGTATTTT	CASGRDFTDTQYF
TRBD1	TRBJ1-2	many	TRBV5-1	TGCGCCAGCAGCTATAGAACAGGGGAGGATGGCTACACCTTC	CASSYRTGEDGYTF
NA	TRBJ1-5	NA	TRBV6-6	TGTGCCAGCAGTTACTCGTTGTCGGGGAGCAATCAGCCCCAGCATTTT	CASSYSLSGSNQPQHF
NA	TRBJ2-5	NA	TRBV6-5	TGTGCCAGCAGTTACTCCGCCAGGCCCGAGACCCAGTACTTC	CASSYSARPETQYF
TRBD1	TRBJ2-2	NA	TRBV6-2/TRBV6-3	TGTGCCAGCAGCCTGATTAACAGGGGGGCTAACACCGGGGAGCTGTTTTTT	CASSLINRGANTGELFF
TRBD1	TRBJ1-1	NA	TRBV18	TGTGCCAGCTCACCGGGACAGGGGAACACTGAAGCTTTCTTT	CASSPGQGNTEAFF
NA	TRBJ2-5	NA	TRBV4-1	TGCGCCAGCAGCCAGGAGCTTGACAGGGAGGATCGGGAGACCCAGTACTTC	CASSQELDREDRETQYF
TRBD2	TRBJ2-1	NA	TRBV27	TGTGCCAGCAGACAGACTAGCGGGCCTTACAATGAGCAGTTCTTC	CASRQTSGPYNEQFF
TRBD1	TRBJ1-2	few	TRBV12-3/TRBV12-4	TGTGCCAGCAGAAGACAGGGGGCTTTCACCTTC	CASRRQGAFTF
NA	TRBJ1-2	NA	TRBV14	TGTGCCAGCAGCCAATCGACAGCCGCAGTCACCTTC	CASSQSTAAVTF
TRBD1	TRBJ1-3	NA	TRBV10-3	TGTGCCATCAGTGTAGGACAGGGCGGAAACACCATATATTTT	CAISVGQGGNTIYF
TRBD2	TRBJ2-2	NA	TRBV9	TGTGCCAGCAGCGTAGTAGCGGGGCCAAACACCGGGGAGCTGTTTTTT	CASSVVAGPNTGELFF
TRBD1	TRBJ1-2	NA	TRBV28	TGTGCCAGCAGTCTACCGCCGGGACAGCAATATGGCTACACCTTC	CASSLPPGQQYGYTF
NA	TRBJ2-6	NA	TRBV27	TGTGCCAGCAGTTTACTAGGGGCCGGGGCCAACGTCCTGACTTTC	CASSLLGAGANVLTF
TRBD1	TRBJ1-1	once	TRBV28	TGTGCCAGCACCTTAACAGGGGGCCTGAACACTGAAGCTTTCTTT	CASTLTGGLNTEAFF
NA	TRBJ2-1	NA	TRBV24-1	TGTGCCACCAGTGATCCCCGGGCCGCGGGGGCTGAGCAGTTCTTC	CATSDPRAAGAEQFF
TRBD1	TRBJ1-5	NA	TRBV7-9	TGTGCCAGCAGCTTGGGACAGCCCAATCAGCCCCAGCATTTT	CASSLGQPNQPQHF
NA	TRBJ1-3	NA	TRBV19	TGTGCCAGTAGCCGTGGGGGGTCCTCTGGAAACACCATATATTTT	CASSRGGSSGNTIYF
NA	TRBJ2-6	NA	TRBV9	TGTGCCAGCAGCGCCTCCGTGGGGAGGGGGACTGGGGCCAACGTCCTGACTTTC	CASSASVGRGTGANVLTF
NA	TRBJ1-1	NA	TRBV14	TGTGCCAGCAGCCAATTTAGGAACACTGAAGCTTTCTTT	CASSQFRNTEAFF
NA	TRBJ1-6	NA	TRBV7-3	TGTGCCAGCAGCGTATCGGGTCTTAATTCACCCCTCCACTTT	CASSVSGLNSPLHF
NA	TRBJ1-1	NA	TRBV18	TGTGCCAGCTCCCCCACGGGGGGAATTGGCACTGAAGCTTTCTTT	CASSPTGGIGTEAFF
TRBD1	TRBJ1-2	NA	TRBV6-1	TGTGCCAGCAGTGAAGCGGGGACAGCTAACTATGGCTACACCTTC	CASSEAGTANYGYTF
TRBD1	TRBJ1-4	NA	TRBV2	TGTGCCAGCAGTCAGACAGGGTTTTTTATACCTAATGAAAAACTGTTTTTT	CASSQTGFFIPNEKLFF
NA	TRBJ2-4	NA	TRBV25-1	TGTGCCAGCCAGGAGGGATCCAAAAACATTCAGTACTTC	CASQEGSKNIQYF
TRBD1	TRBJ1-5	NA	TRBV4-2	TGTGCCAGCAGCCAAGATTTGGACAGGGGGACTCAGCCCCAGCATTTT	CASSQDLDRGTQPQHF
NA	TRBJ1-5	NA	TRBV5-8	TGTGCCAGCAGCCCTGGACAACATAGCAATCAGCCCCAGCATTTT	CASSPGQHSNQPQHF
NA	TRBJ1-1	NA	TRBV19	TGTGCCAGTAGTCCAAACGGGTTTTCCGGTTCCGTAGCTTTCTTT	CASSPNGFSGSVAFF
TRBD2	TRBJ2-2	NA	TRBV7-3	TGTGCCAGCAGCTTATTACTAGCGGTCGGGGAGCTGTTTTTT	CASSLLLAVGELFF
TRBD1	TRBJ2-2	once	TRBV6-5	TGTGCCAGCCTAAACAGGGGGCCCGGGGAGCTGTTTTTT	CASLNRGPGELFF
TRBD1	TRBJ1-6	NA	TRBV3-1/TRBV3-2	TGTGCCAGTAGGGACAGGGGTAAGTCACCCCTCCACTTT	CASRDRGKSPLHF
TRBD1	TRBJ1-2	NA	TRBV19	TGTGCCGGATACTCCGGGACAGGGGTCTATGGCTACACCTTC	CAGYSGTGVYGYTF
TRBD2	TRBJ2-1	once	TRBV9	TGTGCCAGCAGCCCCCATGGCGGGGGGAGTAATGAGCAGTTCTTC	CASSPHGGGSNEQFF
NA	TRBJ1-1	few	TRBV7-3	TGTGCCAGCACCGAGGCTTGGTACACTGAAGCTTTCTTT	CASTEAWYTEAFF
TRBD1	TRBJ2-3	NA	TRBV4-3	TGCGCCAGCAGCCGAAACAGGGGGTCTCAAGATACGCAGTATTTT	CASSRNRGSQDTQYF
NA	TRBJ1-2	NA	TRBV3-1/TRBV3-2	TGTGCCAGCAGCCAAGCGGGACTTTCATCGGGTGGCTACACCTTC	CASSQAGLSSGGYTF
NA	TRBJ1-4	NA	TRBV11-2	TGTGCCAGCAGCTTAGATCCGGACGGGAGGGAGAAACTGTTTTTT	CASSLDPDGREKLFF
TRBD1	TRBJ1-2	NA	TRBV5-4	TGTGCCAGCAGCTTTGGATTGGGACAGGGGGCGCGGGGCTACACCTTC	CASSFGLGQGARGYTF
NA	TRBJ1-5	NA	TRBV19	TGTGCCAGTAGGTTAAGGACAGACCAAGACAATCAGCCCCAGCATTTT	CASRLRTDQDNQPQHF
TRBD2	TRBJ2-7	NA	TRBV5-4	TGTGCCAGCAGCTTGCGCAGCGGGGGGGACGAGCAGTACTTC	CASSLRSGGDEQYF